The 32 T cell receptor beta chains presented below share a single source sample, sequenced in a study of human T cells and chemical hapten exposure. Time point noted: patch test 1, 2 weeks after DPC sensitization. Stated treatment: therapeutic diphenylcyclopropenone sensitization with weekly scalp DPC. MiXCR, applied by TCRdb to the RACE reads, yields one record per CDR3 protein. This table has tens of thousands of distinct CDR3 sequences, about 9.1% appearing once. Material: whole blood, obtained in connection with sensitization to the hapten diphenylcyclopropenone (DPC). These receptors were taken from a woman in her thirties or forties with alopecia areata. Some clones in this sample may be carry-over from other donors' samples.

Many counts were recorded for this clonotype. The chain links TRBV6-2 or TRBV6-3 to TRBJ2-7; 8 nucleotides agree with TRBD1. J gave up 5 bases and V 5 bases, and 8 bases lay outside the gene matches. The CDR3 sequence is 14 residues long. Germline V gene data show CDR1 as MNHEY and CDR2 as SVGEGT. CDR3 nucleotide sequence: TGTGCCAGCAGTCCATGGACAGGGCAGAACGAGCAGTACTTC. Encoded protein: CASSPWTGQNEQYF.

This clonotype is classed as medium-sized. This chain joins TRBV4-2 and TRBJ2-7; weak D call: TRBD2 (6 bases). V was pared by 0 bases and J by 3 bases, with 9 bases between. The CDR3 consists of 14 residues. Germline lookup yields CDR1 LGHNA and CDR2 YNFKEQ. The DNA for the CDR3 is TGTGCCAGCAGCCAAGATAGGGACTTCTACGAGCAGTACTTC. Protein sequence: CASSQDRDFYEQYF.

This clonotype was found a few times. This rearrangement joins TRBV5-4 to TRBJ2-7, with D perhaps being TRBD1 or TRBD2 (5 bases each). V was shortened by 4 bases and J by 3 bases, with 11 bases between the two germline ends. CDR3 length: 13 residues. Germline loops: CDR1 SGHNT, CDR2 YYREEE (reference sequence). CDR3 sequence: CASSRDGFYEQYF. Here the CDR3 DNA reads TGTGCCAGCAGCCGGGACGGGTTCTACGAGCAGTACTTC.

This clonotype was seen repeatedly, ten times or more. The chain has TRBV10-3 and TRBJ2-2, with 10 bases matching TRBD1. CDR3 length: 16 residues. The V gene's germline CDR1 is ENHRY and CDR2 SYGVKD. V lost 7 bases and J lost 3; bases outside the gene matches: 8. The CDR3 sequence is CAIKGQGVPYTGELFF. CDR3 nucleotide sequence: TGTGCCATCAAAGGACAGGGGGTGCCGTACACCGGGGAGCTGTTTTTT.

The genes are TRBV18 and TRBJ1-1; TRBD1 matches at 7 bases. CDR3 length: 14 residues. V lost 5 bases to trimming and J lost 8 bases; unmatched junction nucleotides: 11. Germline V gene lookup returns CDR1 KGHSH and CDR2 LQKENI. The CDR3 reads CASSSWTGEREAFF. CDR3 nucleotide sequence: TGTGCCAGCTCATCCTGGACAGGAGAACGGGAAGCTTTCTTT.

This clonotype was seen more than once but under ten times. This chain links TRBV6-2 or TRBV6-3 with TRBJ2-5; 8 bases match TRBD2. In germline, CDR1 is MNHEY, CDR2 SVGEGT. V lost 5 bases to trimming and J lost 1 base; unmatched junction nucleotides: 3. The CDR3 runs 14 residues. The chain's CDR3 is CASSRGGTQETQYF. For the CDR3, the DNA is TGTGCCAGCAGTCGCGGGGGGACCCAAGAGACCCAGTACTTC.

This clonotype was observed at least ten times. The chain links TRBV7-9 to TRBJ1-1; TRBD1 matches at 7 bases. Germline-derived CDR1 and CDR2 are SEHNR and FQNEAQ (reference sequence). The CDR3 length is 15 residues. Germline trimming cut 4 bases from V and 0 bases from J; bases unmatched to any gene: 5. This CDR3 is CASSSLQGLNTEAFF. The CDR3 bases are TGTGCCAGCAGCTCCTTACAGGGGCTGAACACTGAAGCTTTCTTT.

This clonotype came up many times. The gene calls are TRBV18 and TRBJ1-5; the match to TRBD1 covers 8 bases. V was clipped by 4 bases and J by 0 bases; unmatched bases: 5. The CDR3 contains 16 residues. Germline V gene sequence: CDR1 KGHSH, CDR2 LQKENI. The CDR3 loop reads CASSRGTGNSNQPQHF. In DNA, the CDR3 is TGTGCCAGCTCACGCGGGACAGGCAATAGCAATCAGCCCCAGCATTTT.

This clonotype was observed many times. The chain joins TRBV7-2 to TRBJ2-7; D is undetermined. This CDR3 is built from 13 residues. Germline V lookup: CDR1 SGHTA, CDR2 FQGNSA. V lost 1 base and J lost 3, with 7 bases in between. The CDR3 sequence: CASSLVLFYEQYF. The CDR3 coding sequence is TGTGCCAGCAGCTTAGTCCTGTTCTACGAGCAGTACTTC.

The chain has TRBV4-3 and TRBJ1-2; weak D call: TRBD1 (5 bases). V was trimmed by 3 bases and J by 4 bases, leaving 9 bases between them. Germline CDR1 LGHNA, CDR2 YSLEER. The CDR3 extends over 13 amino acids. The CDR3 region is CASSQGTLYGYTF. Written as DNA, the CDR3 is TGCGCCAGCAGCCAGGGGACCCTCTATGGCTACACCTTC.

This clonotype was seen repeatedly, ten times or more. This chain links TRBV10-2 with TRBJ2-7; D might be TRBD2 (6 bases). The V end lost 3 bases, the J end lost 2 bases, and 14 bases lay between the germline ends. The germline gives CDR1 WSHSY, CDR2 SAAADI. CDR3 size: 15 residues. CDR3 loop: CASSEGDWEAYEQYF. CDR3 coding DNA: TGCGCCAGCAGTGAAGGGGACTGGGAGGCCTACGAGCAGTACTTC.

The table lists this clonotype with a few counts. V usage is TRBV6-5 and J usage is TRBJ2-3; no reliable D call. Per germline, CDR1 MNHEY and CDR2 SVGAGI. The CDR3 consists of 15 residues. Trimming pared 2 bases from V and 2 bases from J, leaving 11 bases between. The DNA for the CDR3 is TGTGCCAGCAGTTACGATGGTCTTTTCACAGATACGCAGTATTTT. It yields the protein CASSYDGLFTDTQYF.

This clonotype was counted at least ten times. This rearrangement joins TRBV18 to TRBJ1-5; D is unclear. CDR3 length equals 13 residues. Germline CDR1 and CDR2: KGHSH and LQKENI. V lost 3 bases to trimming and J lost 4 bases, with 7 bases between them. CDR3 sequence (DNA): TGTGCCAGCTCACCCCAGGTTAATCAGCCCCAGCATTTT. This translates into CASSPQVNQPQHF.

This clonotype was recorded many times. The chain couples TRBV5-1 to TRBJ2-7; D may be TRBD2 (7 bases). Germline V gene data show CDR1 as SGHRS and CDR2 as YFSETQ. The V and J ends lost 2 bases and 2 bases respectively, with 11 bases between them. The CDR3 consists of 14 residues. The CDR3 DNA reads as TGCGCCAGCAGCTTTGAGGGGGGGCCCTACGAGCAGTACTTC. As protein: CASSFEGGPYEQYF. The full variable domain, its missing parts supplied by reference TRBV5-1 and TRBJ2-7, is KAGVTQTPRYLIKTRGQQVTLSCSPISGHRSVSWYQQTPGQGLQFLFEYFSETQRNKGNFPGRFSGRQFSNSRSEMNVSTLELGDSALYLCASSFEGGPYEQYFGPGTRLTVT.

The table lists this clonotype with many counts. CDR3 DNA sequence: TGTGCCAGCTCTCGGAGTCCGCACACAGATACGCAGTATTTT. Amino acid sequence: CASSRSPHTDTQYF. This chain connects TRBV2 to TRBJ2-3; D remains unclear. Germline loops: CDR1 SNHLY, CDR2 FYNNEI. CDR3 length: 14 residues. The V and J ends lost 8 bases and 2 bases respectively, with 14 bases between them.

This clonotype was counted ten times or more. The chain employs TRBV5-1 and TRBJ2-2, with 9 bases fitting TRBD1. After removal of 4 bases from V and 4 bases from J, the junction contained 8 bases not matched to a gene. Germline CDR1 and CDR2: SGHRS and YFSETQ. The length of the CDR3 is 16 residues. The DNA for the CDR3 is TGCGCCAGCAGCAGGCGGACAGGGGATTTCACCGGGGAGCTGTTTTTT. As protein: CASSRRTGDFTGELFF.

This clonotype came up many times. The genes are TRBV3-1 and TRBJ2-2; the D gene is possibly TRBD1 (5 bases). V was pared by 3 bases and J by 6 bases, with 14 bases between. The CDR3 sequence is 15 residues long. CDR1 LGHDT and CDR2 YNNKEL come from the germline V gene (reference sequence). The CDR3 loop is CASSQASRAPGELFF. In nucleotides, the CDR3 is TGTGCCAGCAGCCAGGCGAGCAGGGCTCCCGGGGAGCTGTTTTTT.

The chain joins TRBV3-1 to TRBJ1-2; perhaps TRBD1 as D (5 bases). The CDR3 sequence is 14 residues long. Between the trimmed V and J ends, which lost 4 bases and 3 bases, there was a span of 12 bases. Germline CDR1 is LGHDT and CDR2 is YNNKEL (reference sequence). CDR3 DNA sequence: TGTGCCAGCAGCCCCAACGTAGGGGACTATGGCTACACCTTC. Translation gives CASSPNVGDYGYTF. The variable domain in full, with the rest retrieved from reference TRBV3-1 and TRBJ1-2, is DTAVSQTPKYLVTQMGNDKSIKCEQNLGHDTMYWYKQDSKKFLKIMFSYNNKELIINETVPNRFSPKSPDKAHLNLHINSLELGDSAVYFCASSPNVGDYGYTFGSGTRLTVV.

This clonotype was detected many times. The chain carries TRBV28 and TRBJ1-1; D is undetermined. V was clipped by 6 bases and J by 4 bases, with 3 bases between them. CDR1 is MDHEN and CDR2 is SYDVKM in the germline V gene. The length of the CDR3 is 10 residues. As DNA, the CDR3 is TGTGCCAGCAGGGGCACTGAAGCTTTCTTT. Residues: CASRGTEAFF.

In this sample, this clonotype turned up a few times. V gene TRBV28 combines with J gene TRBJ1-2, with no clear D. Germline CDR1 is MDHEN and CDR2 is SYDVKM. The CDR3 loop spans 11 amino acids. Trimming took off 6 bases at V and 1 base at J, with 3 bases between the two ends. The CDR3 region has the DNA TGTGCCAGCAGGGGTAACTATGGCTACACCTTC. It codes for CASRGNYGYTF.

Ten or more counts support this clonotype. The J gene is TRBJ2-3, the V gene TRBV4-1, with D unresolved. The CDR3 sequence is 15 residues long. Trimming cost V 1 base and J 7 bases, with 15 bases left between them. CDR1 is MGHRA, CDR2 YSYEKL, per germline. The DNA of the CDR3 is TGCGCCAGCAGCCAAGTGGTTGGCCCGCGGAATACGCAGTATTTT. This sequence encodes CASSQVVGPRNTQYF.

This clonotype turned up a few times. J is TRBJ2-1 and V is TRBV25-1, with TRBD1 identical over 9 bases. The CDR3 extends over 15 amino acids. V shed 6 bases, J shed 3 bases, and the junction held 6 bases outside the gene matches. The V gene's germline CDR1 is MGHDK and CDR2 SYGVNS. The CDR3 DNA follows: TGTGCCAGCAGCCCAGACAGGGGGTTCTACAATGAGCAGTTCTTC. Translation gives CASSPDRGFYNEQFF. The full variable domain, rest sourced from reference TRBV25-1 and TRBJ2-1, is EADIYQTPRYLVIGTGKKITLECSQTMGHDKMYWYQQDPGMELHLIHYSYGVNSTEKGDLSSESTVSRIRTEHFPLTLESARPSHTSQYLCASSPDRGFYNEQFFGPGTRLTVL.

This clonotype was observed at least ten times. The chain recombines TRBV28 with TRBJ1-3; 7 bases fit TRBD1. CDR1 and CDR2 (germline): MDHEN, SYDVKM. The V and J ends lost 8 bases and 0 bases, in that order; junction bases with no gene match: 4. The CDR3 spans 14 residues. The CDR3: CASQNRGSGNTIYF. CDR3 DNA sequence: TGTGCCAGCCAAAACAGGGGCTCTGGAAACACCATATATTTT.

The chain recombines TRBV3-1 with TRBJ2-3; 7 bases are a match to TRBD1. Trimming removed 1 base from V and 6 bases from J; junction bases left unmatched: 7. The CDR3 runs 15 residues. From germline, CDR1 is LGHDT and CDR2 YNNKEL (reference sequence). In DNA, the CDR3 is TGTGCCAGCAGCCAAGTGACAGGGATGTTGGATACGCAGTATTTT. The encoded protein is CASSQVTGMLDTQYF.

This clonotype is categorized as medium-sized. The chain joins TRBV28 to TRBJ2-2, with 8 bases fitting TRBD1. The junction had 11 bases not matched to a gene; V was cut back by 6 bases and J by 8 bases. The CDR3 extends over 15 amino acids. CDR1 and CDR2 from the germline V gene are MDHEN and SYDVKM. In DNA, the CDR3 is TGTGCCAGCAGCCGATCGGACAGGGTGTCGGGGGAGCTGTTTTTT. Its protein is CASSRSDRVSGELFF.

Details on this clonotype: Its ends do not fully match the called genes, so a read error is possible. The chain uses TRBV4-2 and TRBJ2-3; D possibly corresponds to TRBD2 (5 bases). Germline CDR1 is LGHNA and CDR2 is YNFKEQ. CDR3 length: 17 amino acids. The CDR3: CVSSQVWGEGSTDTQYF. In DNA form, the CDR3 reads TGTGTCAGCAGCCAAGTGTGGGGAGAAGGAAGCACAGATACGCAGTATTTT.

The sample holds many counts of this clonotype. J is TRBJ1-4 and V is TRBV7-9; the D gene is possibly TRBD1 (6 bases). The CDR3 is 16 residues long. V was clipped by 5 bases and J by 0 bases, with 13 bases between them. The germline V gene has CDR1 SEHNR and CDR2 FQNEAQ (reference sequence). CDR3 bases: TGTGCCAGCAGCCAACCGACAGGTGCAACTAATGAAAAACTGTTTTTT. It yields the protein CASSQPTGATNEKLFF.

In DNA, the CDR3 is TGTGCCAGCAGTGAAGATGGCGGATTCACCGGGGAGCTGTTTTTT. Residues: CASSEDGGFTGELFF. The rearrangement links TRBV2 to TRBJ2-2; no definite D call. Germline-derived CDR1 and CDR2 are SNHLY and FYNNEI. Trimming left V 1 base short and J 4 bases short, with 10 bases between. This CDR3 has 15 residues.

This clonotype appeared a few times. Written as DNA, the CDR3 is TGTGCCAGCAGCGTAGATGTTGGCTTTAACTATGGCTACACCTTC. Residues: CASSVDVGFNYGYTF. V gene TRBV9 combines with J gene TRBJ1-2; D unclear. Trimming removed 0 bases from V and 1 base from J, with 10 bases in between. Germline lookup yields CDR1 SGDLS and CDR2 YYNGEE. The CDR3 is 15 amino acids.

The genes are TRBV19 and TRBJ2-1, with 12 positions matching TRBD1. Trimming at V came to 5 bases and at J to 9 bases, leaving 11 bases not matched to a gene. Germline V gives CDR1 LNHDA, CDR2 SQIVND (reference sequence). This CDR3 is built from 16 residues. The chain's CDR3 is CASSSSGTGGRGEQFF. The DNA for the CDR3 is TGTGCCAGTAGTTCCTCCGGGACAGGGGGCCGAGGTGAGCAGTTCTTC.

This clonotype appeared many times. CDR3: CASNPGSSYEQYF. Here the CDR3 DNA reads TGTGCCAGCAATCCTGGGAGCTCCTACGAGCAGTACTTC. This sequence joins TRBV6-1 and TRBJ2-7, with D perhaps matching TRBD2 (5 bases). This CDR3 spans 13 amino acids. In germline, CDR1 is MNHNS, CDR2 SASEGT. Trimming shortened V by 7 bases and J by 0 bases, and 10 bases separated the two germline ends.

Ten or more counts support this clonotype. V and J are TRBV5-1 and TRBJ2-1, with 7 bases aligning to TRBD2. CDR1 is SGHRS, CDR2 YFSETQ, per germline. The CDR3 covers 15 residues. V lost 2 bases, J lost 2 bases, and 4 bases stayed unmatched. As DNA, the CDR3 is TGCGCCAGCAGCTTCGGGGGGTACGCCTACAATGAGCAGTTCTTC. Protein sequence: CASSFGGYAYNEQFF.